This is a list of T cell receptor delta chains from one sample in a study of gamma-delta T cells after stem cell transplantation. TCRdb re-identified clones in the RT-PCR reads via CATT. The repertoire has fewer than 1,500 delta-chain clones, 9.5% to 15% of them found once; the top ten carry around a quarter. Sequencing used gamma-delta T cells. The receptors originated from a human donor. It is not recorded whose cells these are; they may come from a transplant donor. Each CDR3 is given with its conserved first and last residue. A D gene is named only where the DNA matches it firmly. Clone sizes are given selectively: once, few, many, or a class where the clone is expanded.

D | J | size | V | DNA | CDR3
TRDD3 | TRDJ1 | - | TRDV2 | TGTGCCTGTGACCCCATGGAATCCTCCCTACCTGGGGGACTCCGGCAGGGATCGGCTAAACTCATCTTT | CACDPMESSLPGGLRQGSAKLIF
TRDD3 | TRDJ1 | hyperexpanded | TRDV2 | TGTGCCTGTGACCCACTGGGGGATACGCGCTCGTACACCGATAAACTCATCTTT | CACDPLGDTRSYTDKLIF
- | TRDJ1 | few | TRDV2 | TGTGCCTGTGATCCAATGGTTGGAGGCACCGATAAACTCATCTTT | CACDPMVGGTDKLIF
TRDD3 | TRDJ1 | few | TRDV2 | TGTGCCTGTGACCCACTGGGGGACACCGATAAACTCATCTTT | CACDPLGDTDKLIF
TRDD3 | TRDJ3 | large | TRDV2 | TGTGCCTGTGACACAGGGGGATTAAGCTCCTGGGACACCCGACAGATGTTTTTC | CACDTGGLSSWDTRQMFF
- | TRDJ1 | large | TRDV2 | TGTGCCTGTGACACCGTCTCAAGGCTCGGGGATCGGAGGACCGATAAACTCATCTTT | CACDTVSRLGDRRTDKLIF
- | TRDJ1 | - | TRDV2 | TGTGCCTGTGACACCGTTACACTTTCTCAAGGAGGATTACGGGGCGATAAACTCATCTTT | CACDTVTLSQGGLRGDKLIF
TRDD3 | TRDJ1 | - | TRDV2 | TGTGCCTGTGACCAGGTGGGGGGATATACCCCCGATAAACTCATCTTT | CACDQVGGYTPDKLIF
TRDD3 | TRDJ1 | - | TRDV2 | TGTGCCTGTGACGAACTAAGGCCACGCAAAAAAGTCGAGCCTGGGGGATATAGCGATAAACTCATCTTT | CACDELRPRKKVEPGGYSDKLIF
- | TRDJ1 | hyperexpanded | TRDV2 | TGTGCCTGTGACACGGCGGGCTTTCCTACTGGGGCTTATGGCGATAAACTCATCTTT | CACDTAGFPTGAYGDKLIF
TRDD3 | TRDJ1 | large | TRDV2 | TGTGCCTGTGACAAAGTCAAACTGGGGGATATTCAAGAGAAACTCATCTTT | CACDKVKLGDIQEKLIF
TRDD3 | TRDJ1 | large | TRDV2 | TGTGCCTGTGATACCCTCACCACTGGGGGATCGGGAGGGAAACTCATCTTT | CACDTLTTGGSGGKLIF
TRDD3 | TRDJ1 | few | TRDV2 | TGTGCCTGTGACACCTTACTGACTGGGGGACGGTACACCGATAAACTCATCTTT | CACDTLLTGGRYTDKLIF
- | TRDJ1 | large | TRDV2 | TGTGCCTGTGACACCATACTGGGAGAAGATAAACTCATCTTT | CACDTILGEDKLIF
TRDD3 | TRDJ1 | medium-sized | TRDV2 | TGTGCCTGTGACCCAGTACTGGGGGGTGACACCGATAAACTCATCTTT | CACDPVLGGDTDKLIF
TRDD3 | TRDJ1 | few | TRDV2 | TGTGCCTGTGACACCTGGGAAACTGGGGGACATGACACCGATAAACTCATCTTT | CACDTWETGGHDTDKLIF
TRDD3 | TRDJ1 | - | TRDV2 | TGTGCCTGTGACATCGTCGGGGGATCTCCCCCTGGGTCGGAACTCATCTTT | CACDIVGGSPPGSELIF
TRDD3 | TRDJ1 | large | TRDV2 | TGTGCCTGTGACCCCGTCGGGGGTAGGCTGGGGGAAGAATACACCGATAAACTCATCTTT | CACDPVGGRLGEEYTDKLIF
TRDD3 | TRDJ1 | large | TRDV2 | TGTGCCTGTGACACCGTCCCTGCCTCTTCGTACTGGGGGCTCCTCAACAACACCGATAAACTCATCTTT | CACDTVPASSYWGLLNNTDKLIF
TRDD3 | TRDJ1 | large | TRDV2 | TGTGCCTGTGACACCCTACTGGGGGATACGACCCTCACCCATTACACCGATAAACTCATCTTT | CACDTLLGDTTLTHYTDKLIF
- | TRDJ1 | large | TRDV2 | TGTGCCTGTGACAAAGTCCTGGGGACCCCCCGGCCTGCTGACACCGATAAACTCATCTTT | CACDKVLGTPRPADTDKLIF
TRDD3 | TRDJ1 | medium-sized | TRDV2 | TGTGCCTGTGACACCCTGGGGGGTTACGACGGTAAACTCATCTTT | CACDTLGGYDGKLIF
TRDD3 | TRDJ1 | few | TRDV2 | TGTGCCTGTGACCGCTTACTGGGGGACACCCCCCACACCGATAAACTCATCTTT | CACDRLLGDTPHTDKLIF
TRDD3 | TRDJ1 | - | TRDV2 | TGTGCCTGTGACAATGTCGGACTGGGGGACACGTACACCGATAAACTCATCTTT | CACDNVGLGDTYTDKLIF
TRDD3 | TRDJ1 | large | TRDV2 | TGTGCCTGTGAAAAACTGGGGGACACCGATAAACTCATCTTT | CACEKLGDTDKLIF
TRDD3 | TRDJ1 | medium-sized | TRDV2 | TGTGCCTGTGACACCGTGCTGGGGGGTCCCGATAAACTCATCTTT | CACDTVLGGPDKLIF
TRDD3 | TRDJ1 | large | TRDV2 | TGTGCCTGTGACACGCTCCTTACTGGGGGACCTCGGTCGCCCGATAAACTCATCTTT | CACDTLLTGGPRSPDKLIF
TRDD3 | TRDJ1 | - | TRDV2 | TGTGCCTGTGACTTGATGTCGGCGGGGCTGGGGGATACGGCTACCACCGATAAACTCATCTTT | CACDLMSAGLGDTATTDKLIF
TRDD3 | TRDJ1 | - | TRDV2 | TGTGCCTGTGACACTCTGGGGGACCCACGCGATAAACTCATCTTT | CACDTLGDPRDKLIF
TRDD3 | TRDJ1 | large | TRDV2 | TGTGCCTGTGACACGCTACTGGGGGATCCATACACCGATAAACTCATCTTT | CACDTLLGDPYTDKLIF
TRDD3 | TRDJ1 | large | TRDV2 | TGTGCCTGTGACACCGTTGAGATGGGGGATCCAAACTTAAACACCGATAAACTCATCTTT | CACDTVEMGDPNLNTDKLIF
TRDD3 | TRDJ1 | large | TRDV2 | TGTGCCTGTGACACCCTCCTTCGACTGGGGGATCACACCGATAAACTCATCTTT | CACDTLLRLGDHTDKLIF
TRDD3 | TRDJ1 | large | TRDV2 | TGTGCCTGTGATAGACTGGGGGATACCGGGAACACCGATAAACTCATCTTT | CACDRLGDTGNTDKLIF
TRDD3 | TRDJ1 | few | TRDV2 | TGTGCCTGTGAATCCTTACTGGGGGATACAAAACTCATCTTT | CACESLLGDTKLIF
- | TRDJ1 | large | TRDV2 | TGTGCCTGTGACCCGATTGGGGGGGGAACCGATAAACTCATCTTT | CACDPIGGGTDKLIF
- | TRDJ3 | - | TRDV2 | TGTGCCTGTGACACCGGGGAGTTACCGGGGGCTGCGAGCTCCTGGGACACCCGACAGATGTTTTTC | CACDTGELPGAASSWDTRQMFF
TRDD3 | TRDJ1 | - | TRDV2 | TGTGCCTGTGACACCGTCCCTGCATCTTCGTACTGGGGGCTCCTCAACAACAACGATAAACTCATCTTT | CACDTVPASSYWGLLNNNDKLIF
- | TRDJ1 | large | TRDV2 | TGTGCCTGTGACCCACTACAGCCCTCGAGGACCTTGGGGGACACCGATAAACTCATCTTT | CACDPLQPSRTLGDTDKLIF
TRDD3 | TRDJ1 | large | TRDV2 | TGTGCCTGTGACTTTGTACTGGGGGATATCACCGATAAACTCATCTTT | CACDFVLGDITDKLIF
TRDD3 | TRDJ1 | large | TRDV2 | TGTGCCTGTGACACCGTGATGGGGGATGCCTTTACCGATAAACTCATCTTT | CACDTVMGDAFTDKLIF
TRDD3 | TRDJ1 | large | TRDV2 | TGTGCCTGTGACCCCCTACTGGGGGATACAACCGATAAACTCATCTTT | CACDPLLGDTTDKLIF
TRDD3 | TRDJ1 | few | TRDV2 | TGTGCCTGTGACGACTTACTGGGGGATAACACCGATAAACTCATCTTT | CACDDLLGDNTDKLIF
TRDD3 | TRDJ3 | medium-sized | TRDV2 | TGTGCCTGTGACACCGCTGGGGGCCGAAGCTCCTGGGACACCCGACAGATGTTTTTC | CACDTAGGRSSWDTRQMFF
TRDD3 | TRDJ1 | large | TRDV2 | TGTGCCTGTGATTCCATAACCTCTGGGGGATCCTACACCGATAAACTCATCTTT | CACDSITSGGSYTDKLIF
TRDD3 | TRDJ1 | large | TRDV2 | TGTGCCTGTGACAGGCTCCCTGTACTGGGGGAGGACGATAAACTCATCTTT | CACDRLPVLGEDDKLIF
TRDD3 | TRDJ3 | large | TRDV2 | TGTGCCTGTGACACCGCTGGGGGATTTAGCTCCTGGGACACCCGACAGATGTTTTTC | CACDTAGGFSSWDTRQMFF
TRDD3 | TRDJ1 | - | TRDV2 | TGTGCCTGTGACTCCTCGTACTGGGGGGTAACCGATAAACTCATCTTT | CACDSSYWGVTDKLIF
TRDD3 | TRDJ1 | medium-sized | TRDV2 | TGTGCCTGTGACACCGTGGGACTGGGGGATACGGAGACCCGGAGTTACACCGATAAACTCATCTTT | CACDTVGLGDTETRSYTDKLIF
- | TRDJ1 | hyperexpanded | TRDV2 | TGTGCCTGTGACACCGTGGTACTTACCGATAAACTCATCTTT | CACDTVVLTDKLIF
- | TRDJ1 | - | TRDV2 | TGTGCCTGTGACACGAGATCTGCCTACCCCGTATTGGGGATCAGGGGGGACACCGATAAACTCATCTTT | CACDTRSAYPVLGIRGDTDKLIF
TRDD3 | TRDJ3 | medium-sized | TRDV2 | TGTGCCCGTGACACGACTGGGGGAACCTGGGACACCCGACAGATGTTTTTC | CARDTTGGTWDTRQMFF
TRDD3 | TRDJ1 | medium-sized | TRDV2 | TGTGCCTGTGACACCGTGGGGGATACACCGTACACCGATAAACTCATCTTT | CACDTVGDTPYTDKLIF
TRDD3 | TRDJ1 | once | TRDV2 | TGTGCCTGTGACCCACTGGGGGATACGGCTACCACCGATAAACTCATCTTT | CACDPLGDTATTDKLIF
TRDD3 | TRDJ1 | large | TRDV2 | TGTGCCTGTGACACTTTACTGGGGGACACCGATAAACTCATCTTT | CACDTLLGDTDKLIF
TRDD3 | TRDJ1 | medium-sized | TRDV2 | TGTGCCTGTGACACCGTTGGACTGGGGGACCCATCCGCAACCCATAAACTCATCTTT | CACDTVGLGDPSATHKLIF
- | TRDJ1 | medium-sized | TRDV2 | TGTGCCTGTGACCGCCTGGACCAGGGATTCAACACCGATAAACTCATCTTT | CACDRLDQGFNTDKLIF
TRDD3 | TRDJ1 | - | TRDV2 | TGTGCCTGTGACACCCTTATACTGGGGGATACGGGCGCCGATAAACTCATCTTT | CACDTLILGDTGADKLIF